The T cell receptor (beta chain) under discussion was sequenced for a study of shared clonotypes between healthy human individuals (dated by TCRdb to 2018 to 2020). About the investigation overall: A few men and a couple of women, aged 18 to 49 years, made up the cohort. For each donor, CD4 naive and CD4 memory were each run on three plates, CD8 naive on two plates, and CD8 memory on one plate. To estimate repertoire size and how much clonotype sharing occurs between individuals, the study deeply sequenced the blood TCR repertoires of a handful of healthy adults. To increase sequencing depth and limit assay-specific biases, different laboratories used diverse techniques to prepare libraries and sequence TCR repertoires. Leukapheresis yielded between about 0.85 and 9.5 billion PBMCs per donor. What the work shows at the level of the full study, not this receptor alone: Larger estimated clonotype richness was generally found for naive subsets than for memory subsets. Incomplete sequencing was indicated by rarefaction of sorted-subset datasets, despite the large sequencing depth. Based on pairwise subsampling, the degree of clonotype sharing among donors was expected to be affected by sequencing depth. Because the study included only a small number of donors, the genetic and exposure-history diversity represented was limited. Sampling was restricted to blood, and TCR repertoires in tissue are likely to differ from TCR repertoires in blood. Across a handful of donors, around 5% of naive CD4, approximately 3.6% of naive CD8, about 2.3% of memory CD4, and roughly 0.41% of memory CD8 clonotypes were shared. Higher generation probabilities were observed for clonotypes shared by all four sorted-subset donors than for non-shared clonotypes.

The V end gives up 0 bases and the J end 7 bases, leaving 9 bases in the junction not matched to a gene. Reading the germline V gene gives CDR1 SGHRS and CDR2 YFSETQ. The CDR3, from cysteine to phenylalanine, totals 17 residues. Of the read, only the CDR3 DNA is kept; its 51 bases are in frame from base 1. About this clone: This receptor's antigen is unknown. Base qualities are not recorded, but no much larger clone differs from it by a single base.

For the CD8 naive samples, CD45RO-negative cells were positively selected for CCR7, yielding a CD45RA+CCR7+ population from which TemRA cells were excluded. The donors were healthy, HIV-negative adults with no recently reported acute infections or vaccinations. Every donor was a Caucasian adult living in Nashville, Tennessee, USA. Blood was obtained by leukapheresis, after which PBMCs were separated by Ficoll-Histopaque density gradient centrifugation and cryopreserved in liquid nitrogen vapor phase. Analytical flow cytometry was used to check the purity and quantity of each magnetically sorted T cell population. Genomic DNA was isolated from each sorted fraction and quantified by UV absorbance on a Nanodrop 2000c. TCR CDR3 regions were amplified from genomic DNA by multiplex PCR using the deep immunoSEQ assay. Extracted genomic DNA from each cell subset was spread evenly across all wells of several immunoSEQ 96-well plates, with each plate serving as a replicate. For sorted subsets, roughly 200 ng of genomic DNA, equivalent to tens of thousands of T cell genomes, went into each replicate PCR. The purified libraries were quantified using a Qubit 3.0 fluorometer, sized with a Bioanalyzer 2100, and then quantified again using the KAPA Library Quantification kit. Every immunoSEQ 96-well plate was sequenced on a separate single-read 150-cycle Illumina NextSeq 550 flow cell. The authors' pipeline ran thus. Because the immunoSEQ output included only junctional sequences and no quality scores, the filtering could not be the same as the filtering used for full-length reads. To assign V/J genes and CDR3, sequences were annotated using PyIR, a Python wrapper for IgBLAST v1.9, with IMGT germline references. Reads were filtered out if the reads had weak V/J assignments (E-value above 1e-6), no CDR3, stop codons, out-of-frame junctions, or ambiguous translated residues. V3J clonotypes were defined by identical inferred V gene, J gene, and CDR3 amino acid sequence. To compute the percentage overlap between repertoires, the number of shared unique clonotypes was divided by the size of the smaller repertoire. RTK rarefaction, the Chao1 estimator, and Recon v2.1 estimates of unobserved clonotypes were used to assess repertoire richness. Generation probabilities for all TCRbeta clonotypes obtained by the gDNA method from a handful of donors were computed using OLGA. Held by TCRdb, this immuneACCESS table contains in-frame sequences only and omits some clones. Under half of the omission traces to an unresolved V gene where checked; the cause of the rest is unknown. That table is the source of V, J and clone size, and D and trimming were worked out from the DNA. The sample has approximately 2,000,000 clones on record, 93% of them singletons. More than 1.5% of the sample comes from the top ten.

The receptor chain draws on TRBV5-1 and TRBJ2-1, and 11 junction bases match TRBD2. The sequence was obtained from a man aged 18 to 30 in good health. Some clones in this sample may be carry-over from other donors' samples. Sequenced sample: naive CD8+ T cells from PBMCs. In the paper's terms, the cell subset or site label means: CD45RA+CCR7+. For the CDR3, the sequence is CASSLDPSGTSGNEQFF. The DNA sequence is as follows: TGCGCCAGCAGCTTGGACCCATCCGGGACTAGCGGTAATGAGCAGTTCTTC.